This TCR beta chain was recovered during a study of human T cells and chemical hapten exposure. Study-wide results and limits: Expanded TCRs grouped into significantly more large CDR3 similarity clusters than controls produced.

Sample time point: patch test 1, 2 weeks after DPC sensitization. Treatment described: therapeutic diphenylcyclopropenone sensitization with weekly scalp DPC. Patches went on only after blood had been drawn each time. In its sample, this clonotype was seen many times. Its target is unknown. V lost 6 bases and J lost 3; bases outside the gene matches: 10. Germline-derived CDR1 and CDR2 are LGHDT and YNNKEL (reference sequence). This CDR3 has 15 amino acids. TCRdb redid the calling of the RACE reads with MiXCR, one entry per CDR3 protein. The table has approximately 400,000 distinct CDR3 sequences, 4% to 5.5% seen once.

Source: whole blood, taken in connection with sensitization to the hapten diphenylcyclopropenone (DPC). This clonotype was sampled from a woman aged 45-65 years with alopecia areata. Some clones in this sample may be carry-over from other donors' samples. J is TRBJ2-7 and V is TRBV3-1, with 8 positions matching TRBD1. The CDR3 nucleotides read TGTGCCAGCAGTCTTACAGGGGGTTCTATCTACGAGCAGTACTTC. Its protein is CASSLTGGSIYEQYF.